This paragraph reports one T cell receptor beta chain. The target antigen is unknown. The sample originates from a study of T cell responses to AZD1222 COVID-19 vaccine. Only in-frame clones appear in the TCRdb table, and some are missing; sequencing was by immunoSEQ multiplex PCR. Altogether around 190,000 clones are present, approximately 86% being singletons, with the ten largest covering around 10%. General study points: The peak T cell response came first, and repertoires were sampled only after it. The study found vaccine-associated CD4 TCRs spanning spike, dominant at 160-218 and 743-854.

The V gene's germline CDR1 is MNHNS and CDR2 SASEGT. This CDR3 has 14 amino acids. With 3 bases removed from V and 7 bases from J, the gap between germline ends came to 13 bases. This rearrangement joins TRBV6-1 to TRBJ1-5; D not resolved. The sequence derives from an adult who received the AZD1222 COVID-19 vaccine. Sequencing used peripheral blood, obtained 28 days after the second AZD1222 dose. The CDR3 region is CASSDTSGWQPQHF. The CDR3 DNA reads TGTGCCAGCAGTGACACGAGCGGGTGGCAGCCCCAGCATTTT.